This T cell receptor (beta chain) was recorded in a study of T cells in Graves' hyperthyroidism and ophthalmopathy. Study in general: Blood from the periphery was taken at initial diagnosis, before any treatment.

This clonotype has a handful of counts. A read error may be the cause here, since a much bigger clone is one base away. The TCR beta CDR3 regions underwent amplification using RNA transcripts as the source. In the first-round RT-PCR of the TCR CDR3, the HTBI primer set was used. TCRdb itself ran the multiplex PCR reads through MiXCR, one entry per CDR3 protein. The sample lists hundreds of thousands of distinct CDR3 sequences, 15% to 20% occurring once. Sequencing was performed on blood. The clonotype was recovered from a woman between 18 and 29 years old with Graves' hyperthyroidism.

Written as DNA, the CDR3 is TGTGCCACCATACGGGTCAGAGAGACCCAGTACTTC. As protein: CATIRVRETQYF. V is TRBV6-5 and J is TRBJ2-5, with D hard to call. Between the trimmed V and J ends, which lost 10 bases and 4 bases, there was a span of 13 bases. From germline, CDR1 is MNHEY and CDR2 SVGAGI. This CDR3 region has 12 residues.